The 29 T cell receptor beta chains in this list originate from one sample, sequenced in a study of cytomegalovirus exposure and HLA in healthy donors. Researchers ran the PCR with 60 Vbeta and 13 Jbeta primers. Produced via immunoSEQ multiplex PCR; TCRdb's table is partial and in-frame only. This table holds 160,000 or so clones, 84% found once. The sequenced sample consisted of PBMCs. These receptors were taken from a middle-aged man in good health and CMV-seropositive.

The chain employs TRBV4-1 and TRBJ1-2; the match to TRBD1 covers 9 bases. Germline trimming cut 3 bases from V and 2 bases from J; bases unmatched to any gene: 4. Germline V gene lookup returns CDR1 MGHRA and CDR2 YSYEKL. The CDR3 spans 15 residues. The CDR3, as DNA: TGCGCCAGCAGCCAGGAAACAGGGGGCAACTATGGCTACACCTTC. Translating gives CASSQETGGNYGYTF.

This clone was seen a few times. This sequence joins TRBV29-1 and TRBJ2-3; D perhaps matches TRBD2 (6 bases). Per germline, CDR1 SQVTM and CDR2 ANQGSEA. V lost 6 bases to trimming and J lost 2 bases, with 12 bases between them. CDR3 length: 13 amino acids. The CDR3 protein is CSVGRGATDTQYF. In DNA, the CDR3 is TGCAGCGTGGGGCGGGGAGCCACAGATACGCAGTATTTT.

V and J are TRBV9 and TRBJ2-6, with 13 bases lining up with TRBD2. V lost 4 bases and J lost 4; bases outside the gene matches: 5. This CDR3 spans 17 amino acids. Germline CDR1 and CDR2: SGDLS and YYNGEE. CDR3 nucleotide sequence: TGTGCCAGCAGCCGACTAGCGGGGGGCTCCGGGGCCAACGTCCTGACTTTC. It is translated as CASSRLAGGSGANVLTF. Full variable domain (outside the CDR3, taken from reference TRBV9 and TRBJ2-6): DSGVTQTPKHLITATGQRVTLRCSPRSGDLSVYWYQQSLDQGLQFLIQYYNGEERAKGNILERFSAQQFPDLHSELNLSSLELGDSALYFCASSRLAGGSGANVLTFGAGSRLTVL.

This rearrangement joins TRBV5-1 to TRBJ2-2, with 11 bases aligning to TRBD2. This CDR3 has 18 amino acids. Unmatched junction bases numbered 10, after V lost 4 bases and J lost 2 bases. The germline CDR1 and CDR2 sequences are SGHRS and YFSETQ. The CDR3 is CASSKQLLAGDNTGELFF. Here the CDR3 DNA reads TGCGCCAGCAGCAAACAATTACTAGCGGGGGATAACACCGGGGAGCTGTTTTTT. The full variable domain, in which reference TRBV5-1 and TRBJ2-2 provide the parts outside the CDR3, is KAGVTQTPRYLIKTRGQQVTLSCSPISGHRSVSWYQQTPGQGLQFLFEYFSETQRNKGNFPGRFSGRQFSNSRSEMNVSTLELGDSALYLCASSKQLLAGDNTGELFFGEGSRLTVL.

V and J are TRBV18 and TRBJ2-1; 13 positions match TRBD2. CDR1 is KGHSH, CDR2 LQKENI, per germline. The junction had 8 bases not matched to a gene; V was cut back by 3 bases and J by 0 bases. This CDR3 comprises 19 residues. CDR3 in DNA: TGTGCCAGCTCACCCCGGACTAGCGGGAGTCCTTCCTCCTACAATGAGCAGTTCTTC. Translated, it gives CASSPRTSGSPSSYNEQFF.

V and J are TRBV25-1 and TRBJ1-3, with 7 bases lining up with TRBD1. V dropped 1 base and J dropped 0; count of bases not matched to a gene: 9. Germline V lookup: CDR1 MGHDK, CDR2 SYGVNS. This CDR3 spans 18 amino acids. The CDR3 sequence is CASSEFQQGQSSGNTIYF. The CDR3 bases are TGTGCCAGCAGTGAATTTCAACAGGGGCAGAGCTCTGGAAACACCATATATTTT.

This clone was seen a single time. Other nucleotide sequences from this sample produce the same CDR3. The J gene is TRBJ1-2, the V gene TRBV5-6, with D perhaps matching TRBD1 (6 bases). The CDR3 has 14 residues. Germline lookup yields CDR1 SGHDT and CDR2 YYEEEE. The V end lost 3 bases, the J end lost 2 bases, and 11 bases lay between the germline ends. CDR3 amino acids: CASSYLQGNYGYTF. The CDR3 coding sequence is TGTGCCAGCAGCTACTTGCAGGGGAACTATGGCTACACCTTC.

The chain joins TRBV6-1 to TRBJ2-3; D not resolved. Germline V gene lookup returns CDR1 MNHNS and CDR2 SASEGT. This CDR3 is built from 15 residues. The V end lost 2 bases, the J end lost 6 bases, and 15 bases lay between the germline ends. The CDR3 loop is CASSELSVSWDTQYF. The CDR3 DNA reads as TGTGCCAGCAGTGAATTGTCAGTCTCTTGGGATACGCAGTATTTT.

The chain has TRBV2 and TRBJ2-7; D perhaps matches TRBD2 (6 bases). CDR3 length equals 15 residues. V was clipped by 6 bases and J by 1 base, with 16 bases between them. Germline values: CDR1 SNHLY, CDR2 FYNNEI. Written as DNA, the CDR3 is TGTGCCAGCAGGGAGGAGGGTTCCCTTTCCTACGAGCAGTACTTC. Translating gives CASREEGSLSYEQYF.

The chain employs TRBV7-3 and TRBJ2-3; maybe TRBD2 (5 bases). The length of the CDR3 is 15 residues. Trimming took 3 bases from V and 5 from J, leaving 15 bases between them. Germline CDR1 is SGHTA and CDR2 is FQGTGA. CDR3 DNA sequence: TGTGCCAGCAGCTTCCGGACCTCGGCGGGAGATACGCAGTATTTT. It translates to CASSFRTSAGDTQYF.

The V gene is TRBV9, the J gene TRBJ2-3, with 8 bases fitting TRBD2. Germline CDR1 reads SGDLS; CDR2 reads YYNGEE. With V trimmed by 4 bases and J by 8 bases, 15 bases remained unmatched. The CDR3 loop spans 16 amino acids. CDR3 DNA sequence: TGTGCCAGCAGCCCCTCCCAGCGGGAGAGTACCGGTACGCAGTATTTT. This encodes CASSPSQRESTGTQYF.

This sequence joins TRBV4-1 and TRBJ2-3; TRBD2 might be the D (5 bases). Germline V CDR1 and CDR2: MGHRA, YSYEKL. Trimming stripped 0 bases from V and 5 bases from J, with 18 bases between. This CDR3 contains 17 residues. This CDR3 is CASSQEVSSGILDTQYF. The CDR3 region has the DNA TGCGCCAGCAGCCAAGAGGTGTCGTCGGGGATCCTAGATACGCAGTATTTT.

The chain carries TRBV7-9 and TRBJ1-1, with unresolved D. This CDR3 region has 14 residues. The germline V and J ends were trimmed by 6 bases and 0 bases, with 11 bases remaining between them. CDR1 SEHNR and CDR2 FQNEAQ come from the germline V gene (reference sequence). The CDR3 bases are TGTGCCAGCAGGTCGAGAATGATGAACACTGAAGCTTTCTTT. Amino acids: CASRSRMMNTEAFF.

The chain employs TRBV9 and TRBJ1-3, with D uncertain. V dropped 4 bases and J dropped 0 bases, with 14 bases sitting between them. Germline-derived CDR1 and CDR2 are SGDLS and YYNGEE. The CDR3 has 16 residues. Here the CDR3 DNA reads TGTGCCAGCAGCTCAGACCTCCGGGGCTCTGGAAACACCATATATTTT. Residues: CASSSDLRGSGNTIYF.

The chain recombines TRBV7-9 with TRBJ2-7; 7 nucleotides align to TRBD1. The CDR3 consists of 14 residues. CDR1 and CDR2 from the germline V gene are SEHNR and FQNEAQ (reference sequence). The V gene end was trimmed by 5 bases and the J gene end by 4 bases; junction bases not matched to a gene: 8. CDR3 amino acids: CASSAPGQIYEQYF. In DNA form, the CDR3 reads TGTGCCAGCAGCGCACCGGGACAGATATACGAGCAGTACTTC.

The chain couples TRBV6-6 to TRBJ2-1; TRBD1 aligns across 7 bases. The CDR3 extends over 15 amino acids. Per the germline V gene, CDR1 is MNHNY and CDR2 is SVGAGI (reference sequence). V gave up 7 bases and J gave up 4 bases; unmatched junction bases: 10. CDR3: CASNQPRDRYNEQFF. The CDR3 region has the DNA TGTGCCAGCAACCAACCCCGGGACAGATACAATGAGCAGTTCTTC.

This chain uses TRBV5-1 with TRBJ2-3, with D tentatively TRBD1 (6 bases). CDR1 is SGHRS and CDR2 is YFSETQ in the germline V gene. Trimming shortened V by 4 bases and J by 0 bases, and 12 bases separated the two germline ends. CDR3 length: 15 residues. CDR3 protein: CASSPGQGSTDTQYF. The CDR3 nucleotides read TGCGCCAGCAGCCCGGGGCAGGGGAGCACAGATACGCAGTATTTT.

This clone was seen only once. The CDR3 loop is CASSRQGDGYTF. For the CDR3, the DNA is TGTGCCAGCAGCCGACAGGGGGACGGCTACACCTTC. This sequence joins TRBV7-9 and TRBJ1-2; 9 nucleotides match TRBD1. CDR1 is SEHNR, CDR2 FQNEAQ, per germline (reference sequence). The CDR3 covers 12 residues. V dropped 5 bases and J dropped 8; count of bases not matched to a gene: 3.

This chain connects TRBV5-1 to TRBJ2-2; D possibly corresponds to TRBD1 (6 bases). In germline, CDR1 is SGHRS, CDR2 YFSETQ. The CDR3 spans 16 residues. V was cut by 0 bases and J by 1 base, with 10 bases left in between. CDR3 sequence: CASSLAWGRNTGELFF. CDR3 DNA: TGCGCCAGCAGCTTGGCGTGGGGGCGGAACACCGGGGAGCTGTTTTTT.

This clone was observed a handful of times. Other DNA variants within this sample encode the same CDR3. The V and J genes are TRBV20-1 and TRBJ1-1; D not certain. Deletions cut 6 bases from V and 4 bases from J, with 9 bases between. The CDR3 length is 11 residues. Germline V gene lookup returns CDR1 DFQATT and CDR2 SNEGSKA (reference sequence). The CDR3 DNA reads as TGCAGTGCCCCCCGGGGCACTGAAGCTTTCTTT. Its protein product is CSAPRGTEAFF.

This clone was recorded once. The CDR3: CASSLDPRGSIQYF. Here the CDR3 DNA reads TGTGCCAGCAGCTTAGATCCCCGAGGAAGCATTCAGTACTTC. The chain carries TRBV11-2 and TRBJ2-4; no reliable D call. Trimming stripped 0 bases from V and 9 bases from J, with 12 bases between. Germline-derived CDR1 and CDR2 are SGHAT and FQNNGV. The CDR3 spans 14 residues. Based on the CDR3 plus reference TRBV11-2 and TRBJ2-4, the full variable domain is EAGVAQSPRYKIIEKRQSVAFWCNPISGHATLYWYQQILGQGPKLLIQFQNNGVVDDSQLPKDRFSAERLKGVDSTLKIQPAKLEDSAVYLCASSLDPRGSIQYFGAGTRLSVL.

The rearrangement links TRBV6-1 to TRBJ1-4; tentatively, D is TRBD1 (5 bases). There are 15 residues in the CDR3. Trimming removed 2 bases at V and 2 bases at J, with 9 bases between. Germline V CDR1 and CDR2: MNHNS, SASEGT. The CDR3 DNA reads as TGTGCCAGCAGTGAAAGACGGGGGACTAATGAAAAACTGTTTTTT. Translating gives CASSERRGTNEKLFF.

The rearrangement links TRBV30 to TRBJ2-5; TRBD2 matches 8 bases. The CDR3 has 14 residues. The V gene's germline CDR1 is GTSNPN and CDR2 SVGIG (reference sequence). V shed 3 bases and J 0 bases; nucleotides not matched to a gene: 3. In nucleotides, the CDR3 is TGTGCCTGGAGCGGGGGGGGTAACCAAGAGACCCAGTACTTC. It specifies CAWSGGGNQETQYF.

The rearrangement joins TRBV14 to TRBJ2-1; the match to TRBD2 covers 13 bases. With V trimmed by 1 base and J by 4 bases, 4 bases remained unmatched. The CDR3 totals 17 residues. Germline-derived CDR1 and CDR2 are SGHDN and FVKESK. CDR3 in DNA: TGTGCCAGCAGCCAAGGACTAGCGGGAGGACCATACAATGAGCAGTTCTTC. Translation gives CASSQGLAGGPYNEQFF.

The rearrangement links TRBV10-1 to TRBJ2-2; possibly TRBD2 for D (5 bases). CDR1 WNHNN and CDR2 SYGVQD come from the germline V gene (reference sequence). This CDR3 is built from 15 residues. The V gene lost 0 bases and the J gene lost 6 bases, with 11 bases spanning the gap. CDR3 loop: CASSESTGISGELFF. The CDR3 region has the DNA TGCGCCAGCAGTGAGTCAACGGGGATTTCCGGGGAGCTGTTTTTT.

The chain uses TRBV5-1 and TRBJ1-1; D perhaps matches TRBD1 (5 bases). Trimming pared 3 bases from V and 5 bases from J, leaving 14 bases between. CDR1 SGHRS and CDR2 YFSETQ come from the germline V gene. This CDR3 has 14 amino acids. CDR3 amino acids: CASSSDKGVTEAFF. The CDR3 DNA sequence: TGCGCCAGCAGCTCGGACAAAGGGGTGACTGAAGCTTTCTTT.

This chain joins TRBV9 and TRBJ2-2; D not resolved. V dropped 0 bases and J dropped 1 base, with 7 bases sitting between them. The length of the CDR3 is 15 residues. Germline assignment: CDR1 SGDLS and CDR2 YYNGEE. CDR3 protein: CASSVDPRNTGELFF. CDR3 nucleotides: TGTGCCAGCAGCGTAGACCCCAGGAACACCGGGGAGCTGTTTTTT.

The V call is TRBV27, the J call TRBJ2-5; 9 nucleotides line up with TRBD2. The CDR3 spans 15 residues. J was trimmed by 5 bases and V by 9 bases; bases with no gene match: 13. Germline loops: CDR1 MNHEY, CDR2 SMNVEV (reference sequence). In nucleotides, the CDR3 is TGTGCCAGTGGCCTCTCGCGGGAGGGCCGTGAGACCCAGTACTTC. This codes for CASGLSREGRETQYF.

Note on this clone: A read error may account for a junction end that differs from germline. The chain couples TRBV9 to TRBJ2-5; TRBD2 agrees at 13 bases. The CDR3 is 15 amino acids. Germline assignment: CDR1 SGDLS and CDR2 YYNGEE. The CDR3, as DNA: TGTGCCAGCAGCGCGGACTCGACTAGCGGGGGGTTGGGGAACTTC. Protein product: CASSADSTSGGLGNF.